Below are 28 T cell receptor beta chains sequenced from a single sample in a study of response to subunit inactivated influenza vaccine. Using its own MiXCR run on the RT-PCR reads, TCRdb lists one record per CDR3 protein. The sample yields roughly 520,000 distinct CDR3 sequences, around 25% seen once. The sample in question was CD4+ T cells sorted from PBMCs, obtained 5 days after vaccination. Source of these receptors: a man aged 50 or older who received an inactivated influenza vaccine.

The sample holds a few counts of this clonotype. The V gene is TRBV28, the J gene TRBJ1-1; weak D call: TRBD1 (6 bases). Germline V gene lookup returns CDR1 MDHEN and CDR2 SYDVKM. The germline V and J ends were trimmed by 6 bases and 4 bases, with 18 bases remaining between them. The CDR3 consists of 15 residues. The CDR3 region is CASSPGQLLRTEAFF. The CDR3 DNA follows: TGTGCCAGCAGCCCTGGACAGCTGCTTCGCACTGAAGCTTTCTTT. The full variable domain, its missing parts supplied by reference TRBV28 and TRBJ1-1, is DVKVTQSSRYLVKRTGEKVFLECVQDMDHENMFWYRQDPGLGLRLIYFSYDVKMKEKGDIPEGYSVSREKKERFSLILESASTNQTSMYLCASSPGQLLRTEAFFGQGTRLTVV.

This clonotype was detected only a few times. The chain combines TRBV7-9 with TRBJ2-7; 8 bases are a match to TRBD2. This CDR3 is built from 15 residues. Per germline, CDR1 SEHNR and CDR2 FQNEAQ (reference sequence). V lost 5 bases to trimming and J lost 2 bases; unmatched junction nucleotides: 8. CDR3 protein: CASSVSGSWAYEQYF. CDR3 nucleotide sequence: TGTGCCAGCAGCGTAAGCGGGAGTTGGGCCTACGAGCAGTACTTC.

This clonotype came up a few times. The J gene is TRBJ2-1, the V gene TRBV29-1; either TRBD1 or TRBD2 may fit D (8 bases each). Germline V CDR1 and CDR2: SQVTM, ANQGSEA. The CDR3 runs to 20 residues. The ends were cut back, 3 bases at V and 7 bases at J, with 34 bases in the middle. This CDR3 reads CSVEWGPGGDRRPSRNEQFF. In DNA form, the CDR3 reads TGCAGCGTTGAGTGGGGACCGGGGGGGGACAGGAGGCCCTCTAGAAATGAGCAGTTCTTC.

This clonotype was observed a handful of times. The V and J genes are TRBV7-2 and TRBJ2-7; 12 nucleotides agree with TRBD2. Germline assignment: CDR1 SGHTA and CDR2 FQGNSA. CDR3 length: 15 amino acids. J gave up 2 bases and V 6 bases, and 5 bases lay outside the gene matches. The CDR3 spells CASSGASGGAYEQYF. The CDR3 nucleotides read TGTGCCAGCAGTGGGGCTAGCGGGGGGGCCTACGAGCAGTACTTC. The whole variable domain, remainder taken from reference TRBV7-2 and TRBJ2-7, is GAGVSQSPSNKVTEKGKDVELRCDPISGHTALYWYRQSLGQGLEFLIYFQGNSAPDKSGLPSDRFSAERTGGSVSTLTIQRTQQEDSAVYLCASSGASGGAYEQYFGPGTRLTVT.

This clonotype was observed a handful of times. This chain connects TRBV11-2 to TRBJ2-5; 8 nucleotides agree with TRBD2. This CDR3 has 16 residues. The V and J ends lost 1 base and 5 bases, in that order; junction bases with no gene match: 9. Per the germline V gene, CDR1 is SGHAT and CDR2 is FQNNGV. CDR3 DNA sequence: TGTGCCAGCAGCTTAGGACTAGCGTCCAAGGGGGAGACCCAGTACTTC. Residues: CASSLGLASKGETQYF.

This clonotype was seen only a few times. The chain links TRBV12-3 or TRBV12-4 to TRBJ1-5; D remains ambiguous. V was trimmed by 4 bases and J by 4 bases, leaving 11 bases between them. The CDR3 is 14 residues long. CDR3 in amino acids: CASSYGVGNQPQHF. The CDR3 DNA reads TGTGCCAGCAGTTACGGGGTGGGGAATCAGCCCCAGCATTTT.

The sample holds a few counts of this clonotype. The rearrangement links TRBV6-1 to TRBJ2-7, with 7 nucleotides matching TRBD1. The trim removed 6 bases at V and 0 bases at J, leaving 8 bases unmatched. The CDR3 length is 15 residues. From germline, CDR1 is MNHNS and CDR2 SASEGT. In nucleotides, the CDR3 is TGTGCCAGCAGGATTCAGGGACAGCCCTCCTACGAGCAGTACTTC. Encoded protein: CASRIQGQPSYEQYF.

The chain employs TRBV14 and TRBJ2-3, with D possibly matching TRBD1 (6 bases). The CDR3 loop spans 16 amino acids. CDR1 and CDR2 from the germline V gene are SGHDN and FVKESK. Trimming took 2 bases from V and 0 from J, leaving 12 bases between them. Written as DNA, the CDR3 is TGTGCCAGCAGCCAACACAGGGTGGCTAGCACAGATACGCAGTATTTT. Its protein product is CASSQHRVASTDTQYF.

This clonotype was detected only a few times. The chain joins TRBV5-5 to TRBJ2-1, with D possibly TRBD1 on 6 matching bases. CDR1 and CDR2 (germline): SGHKS, YYEKEE (reference sequence). This CDR3 comprises 16 residues. The V end lost 0 bases, the J end lost 1 base, and 11 bases lay between the germline ends. In DNA, the CDR3 is TGTGCCAGCAGCTTGGCCCGGGACACATCCTACAATGAGCAGTTCTTC. It yields the protein CASSLARDTSYNEQFF.

The CDR3 here is CSARDGQGAGYEQYF. The DNA of the CDR3 is TGCAGTGCTAGGGACGGACAGGGGGCCGGTTACGAGCAGTACTTC. The J gene is TRBJ2-7, the V gene TRBV20-1; 11 bases align to TRBD1. V was pared by 3 bases and J by 4 bases, with 8 bases of the junction left unmatched. CDR1 DFQATT and CDR2 SNEGSKA come from the germline V gene (reference sequence). The CDR3 length is 15 residues.

Here the CDR3 DNA reads TGTGCCAGCAGTTCCCCCGAGTTGCGACTAGCGGGAAGCTCCTACAATGAGCAGTTCTTC. Its protein is CASSSPELRLAGSSYNEQFF. The chain joins TRBV12-3 or TRBV12-4 to TRBJ2-1; 11 nucleotides agree with TRBD2. This CDR3 region has 20 residues. With V trimmed by 4 bases and J by 0 bases, 14 bases remained unmatched.

The CDR3 loop reads CASSPVPQSSYNEQFF. In DNA, the CDR3 is TGTGCCAGCAGCCCCGTACCACAGAGCTCCTACAATGAGCAGTTCTTC. The rearrangement joins TRBV7-9 to TRBJ2-1, with unresolved D. The CDR3 length is 16 residues. In germline, CDR1 is SEHNR, CDR2 FQNEAQ (reference sequence). Trimming cost V 5 bases and J 0 bases, with 14 bases left between them.

This clonotype was detected only a few times. V is TRBV9 and J is TRBJ2-7; D is possibly TRBD1 (5 bases). In germline, CDR1 is SGDLS, CDR2 YYNGEE. Trimming took 4 bases from V and 2 from J, leaving 16 bases between them. The CDR3 extends over 15 amino acids. CDR3 sequence reads: CASSPIADSPYEQYF. In DNA form, the CDR3 reads TGTGCCAGCAGCCCAATCGCCGACAGTCCCTACGAGCAGTACTTC.

This clonotype turned up a few times. V usage is TRBV19 and J usage is TRBJ2-3; D gene ambiguous. This CDR3 region has 15 residues. Trimming took 2 bases from V and 5 from J, leaving 14 bases between them. The germline gives CDR1 LNHDA, CDR2 SQIVND (reference sequence). The CDR3 nucleotides read TGTGCCAGTAGTATACGACCCTACCGAGGAGATACGCAGTATTTT. This codes for CASSIRPYRGDTQYF.

This chain joins TRBV12-3 or TRBV12-4 and TRBJ2-2, with no clear D. The CDR3 has 13 amino acids. Between the trimmed V and J ends, which lost 4 bases and 2 bases, there was a span of 5 bases. CDR3 sequence reads: CASSYRNTGELFF. The DNA of the CDR3 is TGTGCCAGCAGTTACCGAAACACCGGGGAGCTGTTTTTT.

This clonotype was found a few times. The J gene is TRBJ2-3, the V gene TRBV7-2, with D possibly TRBD1 on 6 matching bases. CDR1 and CDR2 from the germline V gene are SGHTA and FQGNSA. The CDR3 is 13 residues long. Deletions cut 5 bases from V and 6 bases from J, with 12 bases between. Here the CDR3 DNA reads TGTGCCAGCAGCACCGGACAGCAGGATACGCAGTATTTT. Its protein product is CASSTGQQDTQYF.

The chain combines TRBV7-2 with TRBJ2-2; D not certain. CDR3 length: 14 residues. V lost 1 base and J lost 5, with 8 bases in between. The germline gives CDR1 SGHTA, CDR2 FQGNSA. CDR3 bases: TGTGCCAGCAGCTTAGTAATAAGTACCGGGGAGCTGTTTTTT. Amino acid sequence: CASSLVISTGELFF.

This chain joins TRBV7-2 and TRBJ2-5, with D hard to call. Germline values: CDR1 SGHTA, CDR2 FQGNSA. The CDR3 is 14 amino acids. The V gene lost 1 base and the J gene lost 5 bases, with 11 bases spanning the gap. CDR3 sequence reads: CASSLVSSWETQYF. The CDR3 coding sequence is TGTGCCAGCAGCTTAGTTTCTAGTTGGGAGACCCAGTACTTC.

The CDR3 region is CASSQGGVAGADYNEQFF. For the CDR3, the DNA is TGCGCCAGCAGCCAAGGGGGCGTAGCGGGGGCCGATTACAATGAGCAGTTCTTC. The V call is TRBV4-3, the J call TRBJ2-1; 9 nucleotides agree with TRBD2. This CDR3 contains 18 residues. Germline assignment: CDR1 LGHNA and CDR2 YSLEER. The V and J ends lost 1 base and 4 bases, in that order; junction bases with no gene match: 11.

This clonotype appeared a few times. This rearrangement joins TRBV7-6 to TRBJ2-7; 9 nucleotides line up with TRBD2. This CDR3 is built from 17 residues. V lost 2 bases to trimming and J lost 3 bases; unmatched junction nucleotides: 11. Per the germline V gene, CDR1 is SGHVS and CDR2 is FNYEAQ. CDR3 sequence (DNA): TGTGCCAGCAGCTTAAGTAGCCCTAGCGGGATACTCTACGAGCAGTACTTC. Translating it yields CASSLSSPSGILYEQYF.

The DNA of the CDR3 is TGCAGTGCTAGAAAAACCCAAGGTCGGGGGGCCAACGTCCTGACTTTC. Protein product: CSARKTQGRGANVLTF. The gene calls are TRBV20-1 and TRBJ2-6; no clear D gene. This CDR3 comprises 16 residues. The ends were cut back, 2 bases at V and 4 bases at J, with 15 bases in the middle. Per germline, CDR1 DFQATT and CDR2 SNEGSKA (reference sequence).

In its sample, this clonotype was seen a few times. This chain links TRBV11-2 with TRBJ2-2; weak D call: TRBD1 (6 bases). Germline V CDR1 and CDR2: SGHAT, FQNNGV. The CDR3 has 15 residues. The ends were cut back, 6 bases at V and 2 bases at J, with 13 bases in the middle. The CDR3 region has the DNA TGTGCCAGCAGTGGACAGATTCCTAACACCGGGGAGCTGTTTTTT. It is translated as CASSGQIPNTGELFF.

This clonotype has ten or more counts. DNA of the CDR3: TGCGCCAGCAGTCCGGACCTCGGGGAGCTGTTTTTT. Translated, it gives CASSPDLGELFF. The chain is built from TRBV5-1 and TRBJ2-2; D ambiguous. The CDR3 runs to 12 residues. Germline V gene data show CDR1 as SGHRS and CDR2 as YFSETQ. The germline V and J ends were trimmed by 5 bases and 7 bases, with 9 bases remaining between them.

This clonotype occurred a few times. This chain links TRBV20-1 with TRBJ2-4, with a weak D call TRBD2 (6 bases). The ends were cut back, 5 bases at V and 2 bases at J, with 13 bases in the middle. Germline V gives CDR1 DFQATT, CDR2 SNEGSKA (reference sequence). The CDR3 length is 14 residues. CDR3 sequence reads: CSASGTLTKNIQYF. CDR3 DNA: TGCAGTGCTTCCGGGACTCTAACCAAAAACATTCAGTACTTC.

V and J are TRBV12-3 or TRBV12-4 and TRBJ2-3; TRBD2 might be the D (5 bases). Trimming left V 2 bases short and J 5 bases short, with 14 bases between. The CDR3 totals 15 residues. CDR3 amino acids: CASSLLSGAKDTQYF. The CDR3 region has the DNA TGTGCCAGCAGTTTACTAAGCGGAGCTAAAGATACGCAGTATTTT.

The rearrangement links TRBV20-1 to TRBJ2-3; the D gene is possibly TRBD2 (5 bases). The CDR3 is made up of 15 amino acids. Germline values: CDR1 DFQATT, CDR2 SNEGSKA (reference sequence). Trimming shortened V by 5 bases and J by 2 bases, and 17 bases separated the two germline ends. This chain's CDR3 is CSARSSLSHTDTQYF. CDR3 sequence (DNA): TGCAGTGCTCGTTCTAGCTTATCCCACACAGATACGCAGTATTTT.

This clonotype was found a few times. The rearrangement joins TRBV18 to TRBJ2-7; D is uncertain. The CDR3 extends over 16 amino acids. The germline gives CDR1 KGHSH, CDR2 LQKENI. Trimming shortened V by 2 bases and J by 2 bases, and 16 bases separated the two germline ends. The CDR3 DNA sequence: TGTGCCAGCTCACCAGGGCATTTGGGAAACCCCTACGAGCAGTACTTC. This codes for CASSPGHLGNPYEQYF.

The gene calls are TRBV12-3 or TRBV12-4 and TRBJ1-5; D unresolved. The CDR3 consists of 15 residues. V shed 6 bases and J shed 7 bases, with 19 bases lying between them. DNA of the CDR3: TGTGCCAGCAGCCCACAAGCCCTAACGGTACAGCCCCAGCATTTT. It translates to CASSPQALTVQPQHF.